The source of this T cell receptor (beta chain) is a study of T cells after yellow fever vaccination. General study points: When the response was secondary, it was weaker but reached its peak faster, day 5 versus 15. Researchers noted that a small share of clonotypes showed up in both CD4 and CD8 compartments.

The CDR3 runs 12 residues. The V end was cut by 6 bases, the J end by 4 bases, with 9 bases between. Germline V gene data show CDR1 as MNHEY and CDR2 as SVGAGI. Synthesis of TCR cDNA relied on 5'RACE template switching, which attached a universal primer site and UMIs. MiXCR, applied by TCRdb to the 5' RACE reads, yields one record per CDR3 protein. There are roughly 48,000 distinct CDR3 sequences in the sample; approximately 6.6% occur only once, and 20% to 25% lies in the top ten. This sequence joins TRBV6-5 and TRBJ1-2; D is unclear. The clonotype comes from a man younger than 35 who received the YFV17D yellow fever vaccine. The sequences come from CD8+ T cells not binding an NS4B(214-222) dextramer, sorted from PBMCs, collected around 45 days after the first yellow fever vaccination. CDR3 DNA sequence: TGTGCCAGCAGCCCACCGGTCTATGGCTACACCTTC. Its translation: CASSPPVYGYTF.